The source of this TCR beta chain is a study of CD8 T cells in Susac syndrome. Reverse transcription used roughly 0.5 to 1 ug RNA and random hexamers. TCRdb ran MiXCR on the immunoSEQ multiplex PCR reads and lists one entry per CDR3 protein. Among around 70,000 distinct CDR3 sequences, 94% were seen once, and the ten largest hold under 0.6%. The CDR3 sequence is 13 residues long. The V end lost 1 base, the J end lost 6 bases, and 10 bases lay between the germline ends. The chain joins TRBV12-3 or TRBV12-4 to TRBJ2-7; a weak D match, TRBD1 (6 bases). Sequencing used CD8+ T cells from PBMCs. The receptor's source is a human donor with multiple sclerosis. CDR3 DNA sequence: TGTGCCAGCAGTTTAGAGCAGGGGTCCGAGCAGTACTTC. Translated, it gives CASSLEQGSEQYF.